These 21 T cell receptor beta chains came from one sample sequenced in a study of CD8+CD57+ T cells in acquired aplastic anemia. Genomic DNA was employed as the template in profiling TCR beta VDJ and CDR3. Via MiXCR, TCRdb re-called the reads, giving one row per CDR3 protein. This sample yields under 75,000 distinct CDR3 sequences, of which 50% to 55% are seen a single time; around 8.8% belongs to the top ten. The sequencing input was sorted CD4+, CD8+, or CD8+CD57+ T cells (not recorded which) from PBMCs. The receptors here all came from a human donor in good health, serving as a control.

Only one count was recorded for this clonotype. V and J are TRBV20-1 and TRBJ1-5; 7 bases line up with TRBD1. The CDR3 contains 14 residues. Germline CDR1 and CDR2: DFQATT and SNEGSKA (reference sequence). V shed 3 bases and J 5 bases; nucleotides not matched to a gene: 7. The CDR3 DNA reads TGCAGTGCTAGTGCTGGGAGGGGGCATCAGCCCCAGCATTTT. It encodes CSASAGRGHQPQHF.

This clonotype has a count of ten or more. This rearrangement joins TRBV6-2 or TRBV6-3 to TRBJ2-1; the D gene is possibly TRBD2 (5 bases). With 2 bases removed from V and 0 bases from J, the gap between germline ends came to 11 bases. CDR3 length: 16 amino acids. Germline V lookup: CDR1 MNHEY, CDR2 SVGEGT. CDR3 protein: CASSYGFRGSYNEQFF. The CDR3 DNA reads as TGTGCCAGCAGTTACGGGTTCCGGGGCTCCTACAATGAGCAGTTCTTC.

This rearrangement joins TRBV10-2 to TRBJ1-4, with a tentative D call TRBD1 (5 bases). Per germline, CDR1 WSHSY and CDR2 SAAADI. This CDR3 has 13 residues. V was trimmed by 6 bases and J by 7 bases, leaving 12 bases between them. The CDR3 spells CASRGGGSEKLFF. The CDR3 DNA reads as TGCGCCAGCAGGGGTGGGGGGAGTGAAAAACTGTTTTTT.

V usage is TRBV7-9 and J usage is TRBJ1-2, with D possibly TRBD1 on 6 matching bases. The V and J ends lost 5 bases and 3 bases respectively, with 10 bases between them. Germline CDR1 is SEHNR and CDR2 is FQNEAQ (reference sequence). The CDR3 extends over 13 amino acids. This chain's CDR3 is CASSDGQYYGYTF. DNA of the CDR3: TGTGCCAGCAGCGACGGACAGTACTATGGCTACACCTTC.

The V and J genes are TRBV27 and TRBJ1-1; D remains unclear. V lost 4 bases, J lost 6 bases, and 12 bases lay in between. This CDR3 is built from 13 residues. Germline V gene lookup returns CDR1 MNHEY and CDR2 SMNVEV (reference sequence). The CDR3 bases are TGTGCCAGCAGTTCGTACTCGGGCCCTGAAGCTTTCTTT. Amino acids: CASSSYSGPEAFF.

V usage is TRBV20-1 and J usage is TRBJ2-2, with 10 bases matching TRBD2. Losses at the gene ends were 2 bases for V and 2 bases for J; bases not matched to a gene: 2. The CDR3 has 15 amino acids. Looked up from germline, CDR1 is DFQATT and CDR2 is SNEGSKA (reference sequence). The CDR3 is CSARLAGVNTGELFF. DNA for the CDR3: TGCAGTGCTAGACTAGCGGGGGTTAACACCGGGGAGCTGTTTTTT.

This chain links TRBV5-1 with TRBJ2-1; 9 positions match TRBD2. This CDR3 is 14 amino acids long. V gave up 1 base and J gave up 8 bases; unmatched junction bases: 4. Germline CDR1 reads SGHRS; CDR2 reads YFSETQ. The CDR3 sequence: CASSLILAGDEQFF. CDR3 sequence (DNA): TGCGCCAGCAGCTTGATTTTAGCGGGAGATGAGCAGTTCTTC.

The chain recombines TRBV7-3 with TRBJ1-3, with 7 nucleotides matching TRBD1. V dropped 6 bases and J dropped 2; count of bases not matched to a gene: 1. This CDR3 region has 13 residues. In germline, CDR1 is SGHTA, CDR2 FQGTGA. The CDR3 coding sequence is TGTGCCAGCAGTACAGGGGCTGGAAACACCATATATTTT. Its protein is CASSTGAGNTIYF. The full variable domain, its missing parts supplied by reference TRBV7-3 and TRBJ1-3, is GAGVSQTPSNKVTEKGKYVELRCDPISGHTALYWYRQSLGQGPEFLIYFQGTGAADDSGLPNDRFFAVRPEGSVSTLKIQRTERGDSAVYLCASSTGAGNTIYFGEGSWLTVV.

The chain is built from TRBV15 and TRBJ2-1; TRBD1 is a possible D gene (6 bases). The length of the CDR3 is 14 residues. Looked up from germline, CDR1 is LNHNV and CDR2 is YYDKDF (reference sequence). Trimming left V 5 bases short and J 0 bases short, with 8 bases between. Here the CDR3 DNA reads TGTGCCACCAGCCGGGACACCTCCTACAATGAGCAGTTCTTC. This codes for CATSRDTSYNEQFF. The complete variable domain, with remaining parts taken from reference TRBV15 and TRBJ2-1, reads DAMVIQNPRYQVTQFGKPVTLSCSQTLNHNVMYWYQQKSSQAPKLLFHYYDKDFNNEADTPDNFQSRRPNTSFCFLDIRSPGLGDTAMYLCATSRDTSYNEQFFGPGTRLTVL.

This clonotype was observed at least ten times. V gene TRBV11-2 combines with J gene TRBJ2-7; perhaps TRBD2 as D (5 bases). The CDR3 extends over 14 amino acids. With 1 base removed from V and 2 bases from J, the gap between germline ends came to 9 bases. The germline V gene has CDR1 SGHAT and CDR2 FQNNGV. CDR3 coding DNA: TGTGCCAGCAGCTTAGGGGTCGGGACCTACGAGCAGTACTTC. Translation gives CASSLGVGTYEQYF.

The chain has TRBV29-1 and TRBJ1-2; TRBD1 agrees at 7 bases. The CDR3 totals 14 residues. CDR1 SQVTM and CDR2 ANQGSEA come from the germline V gene. V was pared by 0 bases and J by 3 bases, with 4 bases of the junction left unmatched. This CDR3 reads CSVEDGRGDYGYTF. The CDR3 coding sequence is TGCAGCGTTGAAGACGGCAGGGGGGACTATGGCTACACCTTC.

This clonotype was seen repeatedly, ten times or more. The chain combines TRBV5-1 with TRBJ1-4; a weak D match, TRBD1 (5 bases). V lost 4 bases to trimming and J lost 7 bases, with 14 bases between them. The CDR3 consists of 14 residues. Germline V gene sequence: CDR1 SGHRS, CDR2 YFSETQ. The DNA of the CDR3 is TGCGCCAGCAGCCCAAACCGACAGAGTGAAAAACTGTTTTTT. It yields the protein CASSPNRQSEKLFF.

This clonotype was seen a few times. The V and J genes are TRBV10-3 and TRBJ2-7; D is undetermined. Trimming took off 3 bases at V and 4 bases at J, with 16 bases between the two ends. CDR1 ENHRY and CDR2 SYGVKD come from the germline V gene. CDR3 length equals 15 residues. The CDR3 DNA sequence: TGTGCCATCAGTGATGTGGCGGCCAAGGGTTACGAGCAGTACTTC. This translates into CAISDVAAKGYEQYF.

As for this clonotype: A much bigger clone sits one base away, suggesting this may be a read error. J is TRBJ2-1 and V is TRBV4-2, with D tentatively TRBD2 (7 bases). V gave up 5 bases and J gave up 7 bases, with 18 bases separating them. The CDR3 totals 15 residues. CDR1 is LGHNA, CDR2 YNFKEQ, per germline. The chain's CDR3 is CASSGGAEVVNEQFF. The CDR3 region has the DNA TGTGCCAGCAGCGGGGGGGCAGAGGTTGTGAATGAGCAGTTCTTC.

The chain combines TRBV15 with TRBJ2-7; the match to TRBD1 covers 10 bases. Germline CDR1 LNHNV, CDR2 YYDKDF (reference sequence). CDR3 length: 15 residues. The junction had 2 bases not matched to a gene; V was cut back by 1 base and J by 2 bases. CDR3: CATSRAGTGAYEQYF. The CDR3 nucleotides read TGTGCCACCAGCAGAGCCGGGACAGGGGCCTACGAGCAGTACTTC. The full variable domain, its missing parts supplied by reference TRBV15 and TRBJ2-7, is DAMVIQNPRYQVTQFGKPVTLSCSQTLNHNVMYWYQQKSSQAPKLLFHYYDKDFNNEADTPDNFQSRRPNTSFCFLDIRSPGLGDTAMYLCATSRAGTGAYEQYFGPGTRLTVT.

The chain has TRBV7-7 and TRBJ2-1; 9 nucleotides line up with TRBD1. Trimming at V came to 1 base and at J to 7 bases, leaving 5 bases not matched to a gene. This CDR3 has 15 amino acids. Germline V lookup: CDR1 SSHAT, CDR2 FNYEAQ (reference sequence). CDR3 nucleotide sequence: TGTGCCAGCAGCTTAGAAGGGACAGGGTGGAATGAGCAGTTCTTC. It yields the protein CASSLEGTGWNEQFF.

This clonotype was seen once. The CDR3 protein is CSGSGVTTDTQYF. CDR3 sequence (DNA): TGCAGCGGTAGCGGGGTGACCACAGATACGCAGTATTTT. The chain has TRBV29-1 and TRBJ2-3; TRBD2 agrees at 8 bases. Germline trimming cut 7 bases from V and 2 bases from J; bases unmatched to any gene: 5. Per germline, CDR1 SQVTM and CDR2 ANQGSEA. This CDR3 comprises 13 residues.

This clonotype has just a few counts. The rearrangement joins TRBV12-3 or TRBV12-4 to TRBJ1-6, with D possibly TRBD1 on 5 matching bases. V was trimmed by 0 bases and J by 10 bases, leaving 16 bases between them. The CDR3 has 16 amino acids. The CDR3 DNA sequence: TGTGCCAGCAGTTTAGCGCGAACAGGAGGTGTATCACCCCTCCACTTT. Translating it yields CASSLARTGGVSPLHF.

This clonotype is a singleton in its sample. The CDR3 sequence: CASRGEGVMRETQYF. CDR3 nucleotides: TGCGCCAGCAGGGGGGAGGGGGTAATGCGAGAGACCCAGTACTTC. The chain employs TRBV4-1 and TRBJ2-5; a possible D gene is TRBD2 (7 bases). The CDR3 loop spans 15 amino acids. Germline CDR1 is MGHRA and CDR2 is YSYEKL. Trimming left V 6 bases short and J 4 bases short, with 18 bases between.

This clonotype was observed a handful of times. V is TRBV7-8 and J is TRBJ2-7, with 8 bases fitting TRBD1. The CDR3 consists of 13 residues. V lost 7 bases, J lost 5 bases, and 7 bases stayed unmatched. Germline V gives CDR1 SGHVS, CDR2 FQNEAQ. This CDR3 reads CASTGQGVHEQYF. CDR3 coding DNA: TGTGCCAGCACCGGACAGGGTGTCCACGAGCAGTACTTC.

The V gene is TRBV7-9, the J gene TRBJ1-3; D remains unclear. This CDR3 is built from 14 residues. CDR1 is SEHNR, CDR2 FQNEAQ, per germline (reference sequence). The germline V and J ends were trimmed by 8 bases and 1 base, with 12 bases remaining between them. CDR3 amino acids: CASGVWESGNTIYF. The CDR3 DNA reads TGTGCCAGCGGAGTTTGGGAATCTGGAAACACCATATATTTT.